One TCR beta chain is described in this entry. Its antigen is still unknown. The input lacks base qualities; no much larger clone sits a single base away. Collaborating institutions collected whole blood in K2EDTA tubes following their own protocols. For TCRbeta analysis, collaborators shipped samples in one of three forms: frozen whole blood, isolated PBMCs, or DNA extracted from either of those sample types. This sample stems from a study of blood T cell repertoires in COVID-19 (dated by TCRdb to 2020 to 2022). Notes on the research overall: Collaborator samples came from the United States, Italy and Spain and covered acute and convalescent phases of COVID-19. Samples came from the ongoing ImmuneRACE study (first 160 participants) plus 1,254 subjects from 6 global collaborators. Sample metadata almost always included a de-identified subject ID, COVID-19 status, age in years and sex. A freely available public database, intended as a resource for researchers studying the immune response to SARS-CoV-2, is where the repertoires were released. The dataset comprised deeply sampled blood TCRbeta repertoires from subjects exposed to, actively infected with, or recovered from COVID-19. HLA class I and class II types, where available, came from metadata supplied by the sample provider rather than from assay-based typing. The material from the prospective study consisted of cDNA or gDNA derived from T cells, B-cell-depleted T cells, or PBMCs.

Study-wide findings and limitations: The quantity of clinical and demographic metadata differed by source and by participant and was supplied without curation.

TCRbeta CDR3 regions were amplified from genomic DNA by means of the immunoSEQ Assay, a bias-controlled multiplex PCR. Processing in the source paper ran as follows. Nucleated cell counts per sample were estimated from amplification of reference gene primers within the assay. To quantify the absolute abundance of each unique TCRbeta CDR3 rearrangement, sequence reads were collapsed and filtered. Productive Simpson clonality was computed per sample as the square root of Simpson's diversity index over productive rearrangements. TCRdb took over this immuneACCESS table, retaining in-frame rearrangements with V and J assigned. Such tables are incomplete; in checked studies, under half of the missing clones stem from an unresolved V gene, and the remainder is unexplained. V and J calls and clone size come straight from that table; D and trimming were deduced from the DNA. Counted in this sample were tens of thousands of clones; 89% of them appeared once. The ten largest clones represent roughly 9.6% of the sample.

This receptor was obtained from a human donor in a cohort sampled during active COVID-19. The material sequenced was peripheral blood.

The nucleotide sequence is given as TGTGCCAGCAGCCCCCGGACAGGGGGACAGCAGTACTTC. This encodes CASSPRTGGQQYF. Rearrangement joined TRBV3-1 (or the pseudogene TRBV3-2) to TRBJ2-7; 10 nucleotides in the junction match TRBD1. CDR1 and CDR2, looked up from the germline V gene (reference sequence), are LGHDT and YNNKEL. At the junction V is shortened by 4 bases and J by 8 bases; bases outside the gene matches: 5. Measured from the cysteine to the phenylalanine, the CDR3 is 13 residues long. Only CDR3 DNA remains: 39 bases, in frame from the first base.